Listed below are T cell receptor beta chains from one sample, sequenced in a study of identical twins. TCRdb ran MiXCR on the 5' RACE reads and lists one entry per CDR3 protein. This repertoire shows 1.5 million to 2 million distinct CDR3 sequences, roughly 35% found once; its top ten account for around 0.3%. The specimen was cord blood. These receptors were obtained from a newborn girl in good health. Each CDR3 is given with its conserved first and last residue. Fields, in order: CDR3 protein, CDR3 DNA, D gene, clone size, CDR3 length, V gene, J gene. D genes are given only for firm matches. Size values are once, few and many counts, or a class for expanded clones, and some rows have none.

CASSGGTSGRYNEQFF	TGTGCCAGCAGTGGGGGGACTAGCGGGAGGTACAATGAGCAGTTCTTC	TRBD2	-	16	TRBV6-1	TRBJ2-1
CSATRRNEQFF	TGCAGTGCTACCCGTCGCAATGAGCAGTTCTTC	-	-	11	TRBV20-1	TRBJ2-1
CASSLGTGVAYNEQFF	TGCGCCAGCAGCTTGGGGACAGGGGTTGCCTACAATGAGCAGTTCTTC	TRBD1	few	16	TRBV5-1	TRBJ2-1
CASAERASSYNEQFF	TGTGCCAGCGCCGAGCGGGCCAGCTCCTACAATGAGCAGTTCTTC	-	-	15	TRBV2	TRBJ2-1
CASSIGGTGGNEQYF	TGTGCCAGTAGTATAGGGGGGACAGGGGGCAATGAGCAGTACTTC	TRBD1	-	15	TRBV19	TRBJ2-7
CASSYVQTGGNQPQHF	TGTGCCAGCAGTTACGTACAAACAGGGGGCAATCAGCCCCAGCATTTT	TRBD1	few	16	TRBV12-3/TRBV12-4	TRBJ1-5
CASSLAATTTDTQYF	TGTGCCAGCAGCTTAGCGGCGACTACCACAGATACGCAGTATTTT	-	few	15	TRBV7-8	TRBJ2-3
CSARPTSGRAIGQFF	TGCAGTGCTAGACCCACTAGCGGGAGGGCGATTGGGCAGTTCTTC	TRBD2	few	15	TRBV20-1	TRBJ2-1
CASSLFFGGTSGSGSYNEQYF	TGTGCCAGCAGTTTGTTCTTTGGGGGGACTAGCGGGAGTGGATCGTACAATGAGCAGTACTTC	TRBD2	-	21	TRBV12-3/TRBV12-4	TRBJ2-7
CAWSGPTYEQYF	TGTGCCTGGAGTGGGCCCACCTACGAGCAGTACTTC	-	few	12	TRBV30	TRBJ2-7
CASSLYATNEKLFF	TGCGCCAGCAGCCTCTACGCAACTAATGAAAAACTGTTTTTT	-	few	14	TRBV5-1	TRBJ1-4
CASSRFLAGLSYNEQFF	TGTGCCAGCAGCCGGTTCCTAGCGGGACTCTCCTACAATGAGCAGTTCTTC	TRBD2	-	17	TRBV5-6	TRBJ2-1
CASSYPRIIIGNTIYF	TGTGCCAGCAGTTACCCCCGGATTATTATTGGAAACACCATATATTTT	-	-	16	TRBV6-2/TRBV6-3	TRBJ1-3
CASSETSGRRDTQYF	TGTGCCAGCAGTGAAACTAGCGGGAGGCGCGATACGCAGTATTTT	TRBD2	-	15	TRBV6-1	TRBJ2-3
CSVGNRANEKLFF	TGCAGCGTTGGTAACAGGGCCAATGAAAAACTGTTTTTT	-	many	13	TRBV29-1	TRBJ1-4
CSARPTGGTEAFF	TGCAGTGCTAGACCCACAGGGGGCACTGAAGCTTTCTTT	TRBD1	-	13	TRBV20-1	TRBJ1-1
CACGSFGLYNEQFF	TGTGCCTGCGGATCCTTCGGCCTCTACAATGAGCAGTTCTTC	-	-	14	TRBV12-3/TRBV12-4	TRBJ2-1
CSAIRLAGTVTQYF	TGCAGTGCTATACGCCTAGCGGGAACAGTTACGCAGTATTTT	TRBD2	few	14	TRBV20-1	TRBJ2-3
CASSQITTEYEQYF	TGTGCCAGCAGTCAGATAACTACGGAATACGAGCAGTACTTC	-	-	14	TRBV28	TRBJ2-7
CASSSEGRNEQFF	TGCGCCAGCAGCTCGGAAGGGAGGAATGAGCAGTTCTTC	-	-	13	TRBV5-1	TRBJ2-1
CASSQYDPGSYNEQYF	TGCGCCAGCAGCCAATACGATCCGGGGTCCTACAATGAGCAGTACTTC	-	-	16	TRBV4-1	TRBJ2-7
CASSYSFNPGEKLFF	TGTGCCAGCAGTTACTCGTTCAACCCGGGTGAAAAACTGTTTTTT	-	few	15	TRBV6-6	TRBJ1-4
CASSFGPPGAKNIQYF	TGTGCCAGCAGTTTCGGACCCCCCGGGGCCAAAAACATTCAGTACTTC	-	few	16	TRBV27	TRBJ2-4
CSARPLGTSRDNEQFF	TGCAGTGCTAGACCTCTAGGGACTAGCAGAGACAATGAGCAGTTCTTC	TRBD2	-	16	TRBV20-1	TRBJ2-1
CASSLRRIADTQYF	TGTGCCAGCAGCCTCAGGAGGATAGCAGATACGCAGTATTTT	-	few	14	TRBV3-1	TRBJ2-3
CASRARASTDTQYF	TGTGCCAGCAGGGCAAGGGCGAGCACAGATACGCAGTATTTT	-	many	14	TRBV3-1	TRBJ2-3
CSVLTVAPSYEQYF	TGCAGTGTCTTGACAGTAGCCCCTTCCTACGAGCAGTACTTC	-	-	14	TRBV20-1	TRBJ2-7
CATSVPGFQFF	TGTGCCACCAGTGTTCCGGGATTTCAGTTCTTC	-	-	11	TRBV24-1	TRBJ2-1
CAIRGDTSNQPQHF	TGTGCCATCAGAGGGGATACGAGCAATCAGCCCCAGCATTTT	-	few	14	TRBV10-3	TRBJ1-5
CASSEGKVWGKLFF	TGTGCCAGCAGCGAGGGAAAGGTCTGGGGGAAACTGTTTTTT	-	few	14	TRBV11-2	TRBJ1-4
CASSQNYEQYF	TGTGCCAGCAGCCAAAACTACGAGCAGTACTTC	-	many	11	TRBV6-2/TRBV6-3	TRBJ2-7
CASSWGTGADTQYF	TGTGCCAGCAGCTGGGGGACAGGGGCAGATACGCAGTATTTT	TRBD1	few	14	TRBV28	TRBJ2-3
CASSLWGTQSAEAFF	TGTGCCAGCAGCTTATGGGGGACCCAATCGGCTGAAGCTTTCTTT	-	-	15	TRBV7-9	TRBJ1-1
CASSQVSHRRRTDTQYF	TGTGCCAGCAGCCAAGTTTCCCACCGCCGGCGCACAGATACGCAGTATTTT	-	few	17	TRBV3-1	TRBJ2-3
CASSLGSGSTGELFF	TGTGCCAGCAGCTTAGGGTCGGGGTCCACCGGGGAGCTGTTTTTT	-	few	15	TRBV11-2	TRBJ2-2
CASSLAHRPYEQYF	TGTGCCAGCAGCTTAGCTCACAGGCCCTACGAGCAGTACTTC	-	many	14	TRBV7-9	TRBJ2-7
CASSEQGVLGYTF	TGTGCCAGCAGCGAACAGGGAGTTTTGGGCTACACCTTC	-	-	13	TRBV12-3/TRBV12-4	TRBJ1-2
CASLWDRGHNEQFF	TGTGCCAGCCTATGGGACAGGGGACACAATGAGCAGTTCTTC	TRBD1	-	14	TRBV12-3/TRBV12-4	TRBJ2-1
CASSPPRPTQYF	TGTGCCAGCAGTCCCCCCCGTCCGACCCAGTACTTC	-	-	12	TRBV28	TRBJ2-5
CSARDLDRVHEQYF	TGCAGTGCTAGAGATCTGGACAGGGTGCACGAGCAGTACTTC	TRBD1	-	14	TRBV20-1	TRBJ2-7
CANSDRGHSNQPQHF	TGTGCCAACAGTGATAGGGGTCATAGCAATCAGCCCCAGCATTTT	-	-	15	TRBV2	TRBJ1-5
CASSLTRITYNEQYF	TGTGCCAGCAGCTTGACCCGGATCACCTACAATGAGCAGTACTTC	-	once	15	TRBV11-1	TRBJ2-5
CASSSPFSGAYNEQFF	TGTGCCAGCAGTTCCCCCTTTAGCGGGGCTTACAATGAGCAGTTCTTC	TRBD2	-	16	TRBV27	TRBJ2-1
CASSRGDLNTEAFF	TGTGCCAGCAGCAGAGGGGACTTGAACACTGAAGCTTTCTTT	-	-	14	TRBV2	TRBJ1-1
CASSSRTGMVYEQYF	TGTGCCAGCAGTTCTAGGACAGGGATGGTCTACGAGCAGTACTTC	TRBD1	few	15	TRBV27	TRBJ2-7
CASRLGLAGGSPFSSYNEQFF	TGTGCCAGCAGATTGGGACTAGCGGGAGGGTCCCCTTTTAGCTCCTACAATGAGCAGTTCTTC	TRBD2	-	21	TRBV11-1	TRBJ2-1
CASRSGTGSSYEQYF	TGCGCCAGCAGATCCGGGACAGGGAGCTCCTACGAGCAGTACTTC	TRBD1	few	15	TRBV10-2	TRBJ2-7
CAISESMEEETQFF	TGTGCCATCAGTGAGTCGATGGAGGAAGAGACCCAGTTCTTC	-	-	14	TRBV10-3	TRBJ2-1
CASSSNGLRNEKLFF	TGTGCCAGCAGCTCGAACGGACTGCGAAATGAAAAACTGTTTTTT	-	few	15	TRBV11-2	TRBJ1-4
CSVSLGSHTGELFF	TGCAGCGTTTCCTTGGGGTCCCACACCGGGGAGCTGTTTTTT	-	-	14	TRBV29-1	TRBJ2-2
CASSQERGNVAKNIQYF	TGTGCCAGCAGCCAAGAGAGGGGGAATGTAGCCAAAAACATTCAGTACTTC	-	-	17	TRBV4-2	TRBJ2-4
CASSVTRDGYTF	TGTGCCAGCAGTGTGACAAGGGATGGCTACACCTTC	-	few	12	TRBV2	TRBJ1-2
CAISEPGTGYGYTF	TGTGCCATCAGTGAACCGGGTACGGGCTATGGCTACACCTTC	-	many	14	TRBV10-3	TRBJ1-2
CASSWGAGVLIREQYF	TGTGCCAGCAGCTGGGGCGCCGGGGTCTTAATTCGGGAGCAGTACTTC	-	-	16	TRBV5-5	TRBJ2-5